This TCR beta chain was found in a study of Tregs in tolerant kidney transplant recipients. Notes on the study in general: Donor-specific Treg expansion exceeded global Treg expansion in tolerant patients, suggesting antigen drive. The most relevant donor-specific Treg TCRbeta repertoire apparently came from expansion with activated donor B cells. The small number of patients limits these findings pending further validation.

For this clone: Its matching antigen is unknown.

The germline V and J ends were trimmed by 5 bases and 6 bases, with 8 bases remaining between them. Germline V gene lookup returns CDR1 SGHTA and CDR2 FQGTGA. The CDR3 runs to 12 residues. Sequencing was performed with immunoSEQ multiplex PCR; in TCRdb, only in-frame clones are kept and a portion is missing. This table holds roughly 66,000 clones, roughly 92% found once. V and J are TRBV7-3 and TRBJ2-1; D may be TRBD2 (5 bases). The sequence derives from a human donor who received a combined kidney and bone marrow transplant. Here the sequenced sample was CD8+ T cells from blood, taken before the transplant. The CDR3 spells CASSPGVNEQFF. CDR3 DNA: TGTGCCAGCAGCCCCGGGGTCAATGAGCAGTTCTTC.